This T cell receptor beta chain is from a study of cytomegalovirus exposure and HLA in healthy donors. Germline CDR1 and CDR2: SGHRS and YFSETQ. The CDR3 runs to 18 residues. J gave up 1 base and V 4 bases, and 8 bases lay outside the gene matches. This clone came up once. The PCR had 60 Vbeta and 13 Jbeta primers. Data came from immunoSEQ multiplex PCR; TCRdb stores just in-frame clones and leaves some out. The repertoire includes 200,000 to 250,000 clones, 60% to 85% of them detected once, and roughly 15% sits in the top ten. This receptor was identified in a middle-aged man in good health and CMV-seronegative. The chain recombines TRBV5-1 with TRBJ2-3; 14 positions agree with TRBD2. Source material: PBMCs. In DNA, the CDR3 is TGCGCCAGCAGCCGCGGGACTAGCGGGAGAATTGGCACAGATACGCAGTATTTT. This translates into CASSRGTSGRIGTDTQYF.